Described below is a single TCR beta chain sequence and its context. This clonotype was recorded at least ten times. Its antigen target is currently unknown. Base qualities are not at hand, and no much larger clone is one base apart. These data belong to a study of T cell repertoires in cytomegalovirus infection (dated by TCRdb to about 2019). At the level of the whole study: Because public TCR beta signatures pointed to carriage of CMV infection together with the matching HLA type, the HLA type of each donor mattered for the analysis.

The CDR3 covers 16 residues, taking in both the cysteine and the phenylalanine. CDR3 DNA only is kept here, 48 bases in frame from base 1. V was cut back by 5 bases and J by 2 bases, leaving a gap of 19 bases between them. Sequences SGHTA (CDR1) and FQGNSA (CDR2) are obtained from the germline V gene. The sequencer was an Illumina HiSeq 1500. TCRdb took the public reads, trimmed them with fastp at Q25, ran MiXCR for clone calling and kept in-frame beta chains. A single entry per CDR3 protein holds the most common genes and DNA from its merged rows. A total of about 140,000 distinct CDR3 sequences appear in this sample, about 6% of them only once. The ten largest clones capture more than 15% of the sample. The full study reports these points: The ex vivo response was dominated by HLA-C-restricted CMV-specific TCR beta clonotypes, which also provided the single most frequent clonotype in two of eight donors. In both this cohort and an independent roughly 350-donor cohort, the cumulative frequency of public TCR beta family members distinguished carriers of CMV infection plus the relevant HLA type.

The chain is made from TRBV7-2 and TRBJ2-7, with a weak D call of TRBD1 (5 bases match). Sequencing was performed on PBMCs. This receptor was obtained from a human donor in good health (CMV status not recorded). Some clones in this sample may be carry-over from other donors' samples. The CDR3 in this case is CASSPYWQGLPYEQYF. The nucleotide sequence reads TGTGCCAGCAGCCCATACTGGCAGGGTTTGCCCTACGAGCAGTACTTC.